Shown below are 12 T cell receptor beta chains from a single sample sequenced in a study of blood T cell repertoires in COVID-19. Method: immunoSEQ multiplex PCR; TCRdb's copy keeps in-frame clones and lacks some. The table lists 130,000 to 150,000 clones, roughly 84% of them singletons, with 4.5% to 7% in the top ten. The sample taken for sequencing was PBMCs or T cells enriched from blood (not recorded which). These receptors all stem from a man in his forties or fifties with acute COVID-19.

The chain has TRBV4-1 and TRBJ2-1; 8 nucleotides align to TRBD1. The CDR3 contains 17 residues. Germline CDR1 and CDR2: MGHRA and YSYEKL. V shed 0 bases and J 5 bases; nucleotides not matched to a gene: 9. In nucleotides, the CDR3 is TGCGCCAGCAGCCAAGATAGGAGGGACAGGCCCCACAATGAGCAGTTCTTC. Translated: CASSQDRRDRPHNEQFF.

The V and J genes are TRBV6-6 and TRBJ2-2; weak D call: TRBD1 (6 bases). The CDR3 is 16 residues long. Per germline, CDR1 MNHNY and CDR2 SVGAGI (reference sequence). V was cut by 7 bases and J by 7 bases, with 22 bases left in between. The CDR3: CASTRLIGQGNGELFF. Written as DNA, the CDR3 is TGTGCCAGCACTCGATTAATAGGTCAGGGGAACGGGGAGCTGTTTTTT.

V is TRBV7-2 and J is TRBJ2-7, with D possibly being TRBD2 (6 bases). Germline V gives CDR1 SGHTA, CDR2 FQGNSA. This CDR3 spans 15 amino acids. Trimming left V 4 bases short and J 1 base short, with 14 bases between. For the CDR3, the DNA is TGTGCCAGCAGCTGGGCCGGGAGTGAATCCTACGAGCAGTACTTC. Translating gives CASSWAGSESYEQYF.

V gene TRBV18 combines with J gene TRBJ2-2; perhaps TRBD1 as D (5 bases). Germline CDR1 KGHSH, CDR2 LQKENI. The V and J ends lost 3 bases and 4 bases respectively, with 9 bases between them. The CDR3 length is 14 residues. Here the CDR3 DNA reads TGTGCCAGCTCACCTCTAAGGGGCACCGGGGAGCTGTTTTTT. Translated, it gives CASSPLRGTGELFF.

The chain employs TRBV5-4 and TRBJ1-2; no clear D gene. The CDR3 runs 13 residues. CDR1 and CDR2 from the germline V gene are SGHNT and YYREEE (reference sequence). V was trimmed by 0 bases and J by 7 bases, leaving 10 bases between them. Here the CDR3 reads CASSLEGGSGYTF. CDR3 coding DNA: TGTGCCAGCAGCTTGGAAGGAGGTAGTGGCTACACCTTC.

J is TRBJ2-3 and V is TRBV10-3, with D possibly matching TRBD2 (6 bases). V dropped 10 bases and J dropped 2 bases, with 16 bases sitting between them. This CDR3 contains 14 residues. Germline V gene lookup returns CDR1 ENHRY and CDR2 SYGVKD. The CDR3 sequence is CASLAGRTTDTQYF. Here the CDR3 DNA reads TGTGCCAGCCTGGCGGGGCGGACCACAGATACGCAGTATTTT.

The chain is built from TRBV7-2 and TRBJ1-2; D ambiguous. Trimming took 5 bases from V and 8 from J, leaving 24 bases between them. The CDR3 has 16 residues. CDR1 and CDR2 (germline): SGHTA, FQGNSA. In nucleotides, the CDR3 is TGTGCCAGCAGCACCCAGACTGACCCGAGCCTTCGCGGCTACACCTTC. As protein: CASSTQTDPSLRGYTF. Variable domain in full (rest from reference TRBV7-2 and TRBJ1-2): GAGVSQSPSNKVTEKGKDVELRCDPISGHTALYWYRQSLGQGLEFLIYFQGNSAPDKSGLPSDRFSAERTGGSVSTLTIQRTQQEDSAVYLCASSTQTDPSLRGYTFGSGTRLTVV.

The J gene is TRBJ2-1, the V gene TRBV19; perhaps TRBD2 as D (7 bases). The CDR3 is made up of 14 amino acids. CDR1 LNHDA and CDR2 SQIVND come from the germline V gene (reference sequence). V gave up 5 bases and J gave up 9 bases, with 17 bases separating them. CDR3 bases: TGTGCCAGTAGTGTGGGGGGGCAGTTTAGTGAGCAGTTCTTC. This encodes CASSVGGQFSEQFF.

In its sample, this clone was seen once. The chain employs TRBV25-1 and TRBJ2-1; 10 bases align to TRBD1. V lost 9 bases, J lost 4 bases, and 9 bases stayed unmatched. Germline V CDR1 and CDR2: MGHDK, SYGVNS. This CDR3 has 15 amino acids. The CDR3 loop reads CASLPRTGGYNEQFF. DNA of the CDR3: TGTGCCAGTCTACCCCGGACAGGGGGATACAATGAGCAGTTCTTC.

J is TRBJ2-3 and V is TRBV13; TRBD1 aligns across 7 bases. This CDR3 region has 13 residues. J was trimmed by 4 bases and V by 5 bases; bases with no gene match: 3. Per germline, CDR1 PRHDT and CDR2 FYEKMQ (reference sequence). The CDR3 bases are TGTGCCAGCAGCCCCCAGGGGGCAGATACGCAGTATTTT. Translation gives CASSPQGADTQYF. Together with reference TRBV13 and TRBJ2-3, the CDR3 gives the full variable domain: AAGVIQSPRHLIKEKRETATLKCYPIPRHDTVYWYQQGPGQDPQFLISFYEKMQSDKGSIPDRFSAQQFSDYHSELNMSSLELGDSALYFCASSPQGADTQYFGPGTRLTVL.

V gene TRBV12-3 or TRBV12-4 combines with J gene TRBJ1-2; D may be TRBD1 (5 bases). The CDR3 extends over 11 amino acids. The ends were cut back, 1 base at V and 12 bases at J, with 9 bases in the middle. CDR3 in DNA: TGTGCCAGCAGTTTAGGGGCGGGGGACACCTTC. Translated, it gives CASSLGAGDTF.

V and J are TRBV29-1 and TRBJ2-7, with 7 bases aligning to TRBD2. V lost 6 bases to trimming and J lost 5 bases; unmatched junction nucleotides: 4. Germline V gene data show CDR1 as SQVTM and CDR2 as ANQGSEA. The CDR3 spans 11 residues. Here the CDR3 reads CSVGGVHEQYF. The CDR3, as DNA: TGCAGCGTGGGGGGGGTCCACGAGCAGTACTTC.